Detailed here is one TCR beta chain. In its sample, this clone was seen a few times. The antigen this receptor binds is unknown. No much larger clonotype is one base removed from it; base qualities were not supplied. This record belongs to a study of shared clonotypes between healthy human individuals (TCRdb year 2020). Regarding the study in general: The cohort comprised a couple of women and three men aged 18 to 49 years. Per donor, three plates each were used for CD4 naive and CD4 memory, two for CD8 naive, and one for CD8 memory. To estimate repertoire size and how much clonotype sharing occurs between individuals, the study deeply sequenced the blood TCR repertoires of roughly 5 healthy adults. To increase sequencing depth and limit assay-specific biases, TCR repertoire library preparation and sequencing were carried out by different laboratories using diverse techniques. Leukapheresis yielded between about 0.94 and 9 billion PBMCs per donor. What the authors observed across the whole study: Pairwise subsampling led to the expectation that sequencing depth would affect the degree of clonotype sharing among donors. Across a handful of donors, about 5% of naive CD4, over 3% of naive CD8, 2.3% of memory CD4, and roughly 0.41% of memory CD8 clonotypes were shared. The genetic and exposure-history diversity represented was limited by the small number of donors. Rarefaction of sorted-subset datasets indicated incomplete sequencing despite the large sequencing depth. Estimated clonotype richness was generally larger for naive than for memory subsets. Higher generation probabilities were observed for clonotypes shared by all four sorted-subset donors than for non-shared clonotypes. Sampling was limited to blood, and TCR repertoires in tissue likely differ from TCR repertoires in blood.

Using the deep immunoSEQ assay, multiplex PCR amplified TCR CDR3 regions from genomic DNA. For each cell subset, the extracted genomic DNA was distributed evenly across all wells of several immunoSEQ 96-well plates, and each plate served as one replicate. For sorted subsets, each replicate PCR was loaded with about 0.2 ug genomic DNA, equivalent to roughly 30,000 T cell genomes. The purified libraries were quantified using a Qubit 3.0 fluorometer, sized with a Bioanalyzer 2100, and then quantified again using the KAPA Library Quantification kit. A separate single-read 150-cycle Illumina NextSeq 550 flow cell was used to sequence each immunoSEQ 96-well plate. The source study handled its data this way. Because the immunoSEQ output held only junctional sequences and lacked quality scores, the filtering could not match the filtering applied to full-length reads. To assign V/J genes and CDR3, sequences were annotated using PyIR, a Python wrapper for IgBLAST v1.9, with IMGT germline references. Reads with weak V/J assignments (E-value above 1e-6), missing CDR3, stop codons, out-of-frame junctions, or ambiguous translated residues were removed. V3J clonotypes were defined as sequences sharing an identical inferred V gene, J gene, and CDR3 amino acid sequence. The percentage overlap between two repertoires was calculated by dividing the number of shared unique clonotypes by the size of the smaller repertoire. Repertoire richness was assessed with RTK rarefaction, the Chao1 estimator, and Recon v2.1 estimates of unobserved clonotypes. Generation probabilities were computed with OLGA for all TCRbeta clonotypes obtained by the gDNA method from several donors. What TCRdb holds here is the immuneACCESS table cut down to in-frame rearrangements. Part of the clones is not present; checked against another copy, under half of the missing clones reflect an unresolved V gene, and the others are unexplained. Clone size and the V and J calls come from that table; the DNA yielded D and trimming. This sample comprises about 2.3 million clones, roughly 92% of them detected only once. The ten largest clonotypes hold around 0.38% of the sample.

Donors were healthy HIV-negative adults with no recently reported acute infections or vaccinations. Only Caucasian adults living in Nashville, Tennessee, USA were represented among the donors. CD4+ T cells were enriched through magnetic negative selection, after which naive cells were positively selected on CD45RA and the remaining negative fraction served as the memory subset. Blood was collected by leukapheresis, and PBMCs were isolated by Ficoll-Histopaque density gradient centrifugation and then cryopreserved in liquid nitrogen vapor phase. Analytical flow cytometry was used to check the purity and quantity of each magnetically sorted T cell population. Genomic DNA was isolated from each sorted fraction and quantified by UV absorbance on a Nanodrop 2000c. Per the germline V gene, MGHRA is the CDR1 and YSYEKL is the CDR2. The V end gives up 1 base and the J end 3 bases, leaving 5 bases in the junction not matched to a gene. From the cysteine up to the phenylalanine, the CDR3 has a length of 15 residues. Only the CDR3 DNA stays, 45 bases, in frame from base 1.

The sequence joins TRBV4-1 to TRBJ2-7; the central 8 bases match TRBD1. The receptor comes from a young man in good health. Some clones in this sample may be carry-over from other donors' samples. The specimen sequenced was naive CD4+ T cells from PBMCs. The cell subset or site label for this specimen denotes: CD45RA+ positively selected. DNA sequence: TGCGCCAGCAGCCAAGTAGTCGGACAGGGCTACGAGCAGTACTTC. This codes for CASSQVVGQGYEQYF.